The clone carrying this TCR beta chain was detected ten times or more. What it binds is not known. TCRdb recomputed calls from the multiplex PCR reads with MiXCR, one row per CDR3 protein. The sample lists around 150,000 distinct CDR3 sequences; approximately 29% were seen once. These data originate in a study of breast tumors, draining lymph nodes, adjacent tissues. Findings and caveats of the study: Data fit most tumor T cells coming from lymph node, expanding in tumor. Compared with lymph nodes, tumors were less diverse; compared with nontumor tissue, more. Luminal-like breast cancer showed significantly greater tumor-nontumor repertoire similarity than basal-like breast cancer did.

Samples came from axillary lymph nodes draining the breast cancer. Sequencing was carried out using axillary lymph node tissue. The sequence was collected from a female donor with breast cancer. Some clones in this sample may be carry-over from other donors' samples.

In nucleotides, the CDR3 is TGTGCCAGCAGACCTACCGACAGGCCCACAGATACGCAGTATTTT. Amino acids: CASRPTDRPTDTQYF. The rearrangement joins TRBV2 to TRBJ2-3; tentative D call: TRBD1 (6 bases). The V end lost 6 bases, the J end lost 2 bases, and 15 bases lay between the germline ends. Germline V gene lookup returns CDR1 SNHLY and CDR2 FYNNEI. CDR3 length: 15 amino acids.